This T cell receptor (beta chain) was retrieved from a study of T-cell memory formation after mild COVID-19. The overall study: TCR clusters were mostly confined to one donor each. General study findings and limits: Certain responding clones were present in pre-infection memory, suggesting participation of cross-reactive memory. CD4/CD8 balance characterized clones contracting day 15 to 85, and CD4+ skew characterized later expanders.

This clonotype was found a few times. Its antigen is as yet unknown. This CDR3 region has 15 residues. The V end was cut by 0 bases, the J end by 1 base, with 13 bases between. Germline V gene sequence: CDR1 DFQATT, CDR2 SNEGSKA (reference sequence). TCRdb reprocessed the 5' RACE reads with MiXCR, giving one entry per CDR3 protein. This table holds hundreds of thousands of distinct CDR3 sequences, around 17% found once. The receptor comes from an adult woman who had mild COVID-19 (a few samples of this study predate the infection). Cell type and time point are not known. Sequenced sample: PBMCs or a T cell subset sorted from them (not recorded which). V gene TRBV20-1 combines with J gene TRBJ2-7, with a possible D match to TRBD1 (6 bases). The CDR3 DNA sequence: TGCAGTGCTAGAGACAAGGACAGTGGATCCTACGAGCAGTACTTC. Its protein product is CSARDKDSGSYEQYF.